A single sample gave rise to the 17 T cell receptor beta chains below, sequenced in a study of T cell repertoires in cytomegalovirus infection. TCRdb recomputed calls from the reads with MiXCR, one row per CDR3 protein. The table includes nearly 700,000 distinct CDR3 sequences, about 30% detected once. The antigens of these receptors remain unknown. The source was cultured PBMCs, collected from culture after CMV antigen stimulation. Receptors originate from a human donor in good health (CMV status not recorded). Some clones in this sample may be carry-over from other donors' samples.

This chain joins TRBV4-3 and TRBJ2-1; TRBD2 matches 7 bases. The germline V gene encodes CDR1 LGHNA and CDR2 YSLEER. The CDR3 covers 16 residues. The trim removed 0 bases at V and 0 bases at J, leaving 2 bases unmatched. CDR3 protein: CASSQDPGGSYNEQFF. The CDR3 DNA reads as TGCGCCAGCAGCCAAGATCCGGGGGGCTCCTACAATGAGCAGTTCTTC.

This clonotype has at least ten counts. The chain uses TRBV7-2 and TRBJ2-7, with TRBD2 matching over 10 bases. J was trimmed by 0 bases and V by 4 bases; bases with no gene match: 3. The CDR3 spans 15 residues. CDR1 and CDR2 from the germline V gene are SGHTA and FQGNSA. The chain's CDR3 is CASSSASGSSYEQYF. The CDR3 DNA reads as TGTGCCAGCAGCTCGGCTAGCGGGAGCTCCTACGAGCAGTACTTC.

At least ten counts were recorded for this clonotype. The chain couples TRBV7-2 to TRBJ2-5; D not resolved. CDR1 and CDR2 from the germline V gene are SGHTA and FQGNSA. There are 13 residues in the CDR3. V lost 6 bases and J lost 7, with 15 bases in between. CDR3 loop: CASSSTDRGTQYF. For the CDR3, the DNA is TGTGCCAGCAGTTCGACCGACCGAGGGACCCAGTACTTC.

Only a few counts were recorded for this clonotype. The CDR3 is CASSLARAGGTEAFF. In DNA, the CDR3 is TGTGCCAGCAGCTTAGCGCGGGCCGGGGGCACTGAAGCTTTCTTT. This chain links TRBV7-8 with TRBJ1-1, with a tentative D call TRBD1 (5 bases). The CDR3 covers 15 residues. With 0 bases removed from V and 4 bases from J, the gap between germline ends came to 12 bases. CDR1 and CDR2 (germline): SGHVS, FQNEAQ.

The chain is built from TRBV19 and TRBJ2-1; D not certain. The length of the CDR3 is 13 residues. Germline assignment: CDR1 LNHDA and CDR2 SQIVND (reference sequence). V dropped 5 bases and J dropped 5 bases, with 10 bases sitting between them. CDR3 DNA: TGTGCCAGTAGTTCCAGACCCCACAATGAGCAGTTCTTC. The encoded protein is CASSSRPHNEQFF. The variable domain in full, completed from reference TRBV19 and TRBJ2-1, reads DGGITQSPKYLFRKEGQNVTLSCEQNLNHDAMYWYRQDPGQGLRLIYYSQIVNDFQKGDIAEGYSVSREKKESFPLTVTSAQKNPTAFYLCASSSRPHNEQFFGPGTRLTVL.

The V gene is TRBV7-2, the J gene TRBJ2-7, with 11 nucleotides matching TRBD2. In germline, CDR1 is SGHTA, CDR2 FQGNSA. The CDR3 loop spans 16 amino acids. The ends lost 4 bases at V and 6 bases at J; junction bases unmatched: 11. CDR3 region: CASSYLAGGYLGEQYF. DNA of the CDR3: TGTGCCAGCAGCTACTTAGCGGGAGGGTACCTAGGCGAGCAGTACTTC.

This clonotype was counted between two and nine times. This chain links TRBV7-6 with TRBJ1-6; TRBD1 aligns across 10 bases. There are 18 residues in the CDR3. The V segment lost 1 base and the J segment 8 bases; nucleotides outside the gene matches: 11. Germline CDR1 SGHVS, CDR2 FNYEAQ. CDR3 nucleotides: TGTGCCAGCAGCTTAGGATGGGACAGGGGTAATTGGTATTCACCCCTCCACTTT. Translated: CASSLGWDRGNWYSPLHF.

The chain carries TRBV20-1 and TRBJ2-3, with 8 bases that match TRBD1. Trimming removed 8 bases from V and 3 bases from J; junction bases left unmatched: 7. Per germline, CDR1 DFQATT and CDR2 SNEGSKA (reference sequence). CDR3 length: 13 amino acids. The DNA of the CDR3 is TGCAGTAGCTTGCAGGGGGCAACAGATACGCAGTATTTT. As protein: CSSLQGATDTQYF.

Only a few counts were recorded for this clonotype. The CDR3 reads CASSSKLAGAYNEQFF. CDR3 coding DNA: TGTGCCAGCAGCTCGAAACTAGCGGGAGCATACAATGAGCAGTTCTTC. The rearrangement links TRBV7-9 to TRBJ2-1; 11 bases align to TRBD2. V was pared by 4 bases and J by 4 bases, with 6 bases of the junction left unmatched. Germline V CDR1 and CDR2: SEHNR, FQNEAQ (reference sequence). The CDR3 runs 16 residues.

This clonotype was recorded many times. V is TRBV7-2 and J is TRBJ2-7, with D possibly TRBD2 on 5 matching bases. This CDR3 comprises 14 residues. V dropped 5 bases and J dropped 3 bases, with 14 bases sitting between them. Germline V CDR1 and CDR2: SGHTA, FQGNSA. The CDR3 DNA reads TGTGCCAGCAGCCCCGGACTCACCAGCTACGAGCAGTACTTC. Translating gives CASSPGLTSYEQYF.

J is TRBJ1-3 and V is TRBV7-2; possible D gene TRBD1, 5 bases. Germline CDR1 and CDR2: SGHTA and FQGNSA. V gave up 5 bases and J gave up 3 bases, with 14 bases separating them. The CDR3 is 15 residues long. The CDR3 nucleotides read TGTGCCAGCAGCCCCTTTGGGGGGTTTGGAAACACCATATATTTT. Translating gives CASSPFGGFGNTIYF.

The sample holds a few counts of this clonotype. This rearrangement joins TRBV11-2 to TRBJ2-3; TRBD2 agrees at 7 bases. CDR1 SGHAT and CDR2 FQNNGV come from the germline V gene. This CDR3 has 14 residues. The V gene end was trimmed by 4 bases and the J gene end by 9 bases; junction bases not matched to a gene: 10. In DNA, the CDR3 is TGTGCCAGCAGCTATCACATCGGACTAGGAACGCAGTATTTT. Its protein product is CASSYHIGLGTQYF.

This clonotype came up once. The V call is TRBV10-3, the J call TRBJ2-1, with D unclear. V lost 2 bases and J lost 9, with 17 bases in between. The CDR3 is 15 amino acids. In germline, CDR1 is ENHRY, CDR2 SYGVKD. The CDR3 sequence: CAISEEASSKGEQFF. In DNA form, the CDR3 reads TGTGCCATCAGTGAGGAGGCGTCCAGTAAGGGTGAGCAGTTCTTC.

This clonotype came up a few times. The chain employs TRBV28 and TRBJ2-5, with 7 positions matching TRBD1. V gave up 6 bases and J gave up 1 base; unmatched junction bases: 5. CDR1 MDHEN and CDR2 SYDVKM come from the germline V gene. CDR3 length: 14 amino acids. Here the CDR3 DNA reads TGTGCCAGCAGCCCAGGACAGGCCCAAGAGACCCAGTACTTC. It translates to CASSPGQAQETQYF.

The chain couples TRBV20-1 to TRBJ2-4, with unresolved D. Germline V gene sequence: CDR1 DFQATT, CDR2 SNEGSKA (reference sequence). V dropped 2 bases and J dropped 0 bases, with 5 bases sitting between them. The CDR3 has 13 amino acids. The CDR3 DNA reads as TGCAGTGCTAGAAAAGTAGCCAAAAACATTCAGTACTTC. Amino acid sequence: CSARKVAKNIQYF.

V is TRBV11-2 and J is TRBJ2-7; weak D call: TRBD2 (5 bases). Trimming removed 3 bases at V and 2 bases at J, with 11 bases between. Per germline, CDR1 SGHAT and CDR2 FQNNGV. This CDR3 spans 14 amino acids. The CDR3 region is CASSFSGNTYEQYF. CDR3 in DNA: TGTGCCAGCAGCTTTTCGGGAAATACCTACGAGCAGTACTTC.

The gene calls are TRBV10-3 and TRBJ1-1; 7 positions match TRBD1. This CDR3 is built from 13 residues. Germline CDR1 ENHRY, CDR2 SYGVKD. The V and J ends lost 7 bases and 4 bases, in that order; junction bases with no gene match: 6. CDR3 in amino acids: CAITGGYGTEAFF. The CDR3 region has the DNA TGTGCCATCACAGGGGGTTACGGCACTGAAGCTTTCTTT.